One sample yielded the 3 T cell receptor beta chains listed below, sequenced in a study of blood T cell repertoires in COVID-19. Some clones are missing from TCRdb's copy, which holds only in-frame ones; the method was immunoSEQ multiplex PCR. The table includes under 350,000 clones, approximately 92% detected once. The sequenced material came from peripheral blood. The receptor set was obtained from a woman aged 25 to 39 with COVID-19, enrolled during active disease.

Only a few counts were recorded for this clone. J is TRBJ1-2 and V is TRBV7-8, with D perhaps TRBD1 (5 bases). The CDR3 has 16 amino acids. Trimming left V 7 bases short and J 7 bases short, with 25 bases between. Germline assignment: CDR1 SGHVS and CDR2 FQNEAQ. The CDR3 coding sequence is TGTGCCAGCATCAACCAACCGGGACTTGGAGCTGGTGGCTACACCTTC. It yields the protein CASINQPGLGAGGYTF.

The rearrangement joins TRBV7-2 to TRBJ1-5; 10 bases fit TRBD1. CDR3 length: 14 residues. V shed 5 bases, J shed 9 bases, and the junction held 7 bases outside the gene matches. The V gene's germline CDR1 is SGHTA and CDR2 FQGNSA. The CDR3 coding sequence is TGTGCCAGCAGCATCGGACAGGGGGTTTCGCCCCAGCATTTT. It encodes CASSIGQGVSPQHF.

The chain carries TRBV7-3 and TRBJ2-7, with TRBD1 identical over 7 bases. Germline V gene lookup returns CDR1 SGHTA and CDR2 FQGTGA. CDR3 length: 15 residues. V dropped 5 bases and J dropped 0; count of bases not matched to a gene: 7. CDR3 nucleotides: TGTGCCAGCAGCCGAACCGGACAGGCCTCCTACGAGCAGTACTTC. Amino acid sequence: CASSRTGQASYEQYF.